This T cell receptor (beta chain) emerged from a study of response to subunit inactivated influenza vaccine. The V gene lost 4 bases and the J gene lost 4 bases, with 11 bases spanning the gap. This CDR3 has 14 residues. Germline values: CDR1 LGHDT, CDR2 YNNKEL (reference sequence). TCRdb used MiXCR to reprocess the RT-PCR reads, holding one entry per CDR3 protein. The repertoire has almost 600,000 distinct CDR3 sequences, around 15% of them found once; the top ten carry 8.5% to 14%. On this clonotype itself: What it recognizes is unknown.

Findings and limits, study-wide: New T cells are recruited in small numbers by each seasonal influenza vaccination, according to the authors' suggestion.

The sample in question was PBMCs from blood, obtained about 11 days after vaccination. The chain combines TRBV3-1 with TRBJ1-5; no clear D gene. The clonotype originates from a man aged 50 or older who received an inactivated influenza vaccine. CDR3 region: CASSLRSQNQPQHF. CDR3 in DNA: TGTGCCAGCAGCCTACGATCCCAAAATCAGCCCCAGCATTTT.